This TCR beta chain was recorded in a study of blood T cell repertoires in COVID-19. Study overall: Samples representing acute and convalescent COVID-19 were sourced from the United States, Italy and Spain. From T cells, B-cell-depleted T cells, or PBMCs came the material, which was cDNA or gDNA.

CDR3 size: 15 residues. Germline trimming cut 5 bases from V and 5 bases from J; bases unmatched to any gene: 7. Germline V CDR1 and CDR2: MNHEY, SMNVEV (reference sequence). Original handling: Counts of nucleated cells, estimated from reference gene primer amplification, were obtained. Some clones are missing from TCRdb's copy, which holds only in-frame ones; the method was immunoSEQ multiplex PCR. V, J and clone size are taken as reported in that table, and D and trimming were inferred from the DNA itself. The sample consists of about 65,000 clones, roughly 82% of them appearing once. The sequencing sample was made of peripheral blood. The chain joins TRBV27 to TRBJ2-2; TRBD2 matches at 8 bases. This TCR was recovered from a human donor in a cohort sampled during active COVID-19. The CDR3 DNA reads as TGTGCCAGCAGTCCTTATACGGGAGGGACCGGGGAGCTGTTTTTT. Amino acids: CASSPYTGGTGELFF.